The next 29 T cell receptor beta chains were all read from a single sample in a study of T cell responses to AZD1222 COVID-19 vaccine. Some clones are missing from TCRdb's copy, which holds only in-frame ones; the method was immunoSEQ multiplex PCR. Among approximately 67,000 clones listed, about nine tenths were seen once. Source: peripheral blood, taken on day 0 of AZD1222 vaccination. The source of these receptors is an adult in good health.

This clone has a single count. CDR3 region: CASSERVTKLFF. The DNA of the CDR3 is TGCGCCAGCAGTGAGAGGGTTACTAAACTGTTTTTT. This sequence joins TRBV10-2 and TRBJ1-4; unclear D gene. Germline assignment: CDR1 WSHSY and CDR2 SAAADI. Trimming removed 2 bases from V and 11 bases from J, with 9 bases in between. The length of the CDR3 is 12 residues.

The chain uses TRBV7-2 and TRBJ2-7; 7 bases are a match to TRBD2. Germline assignment: CDR1 SGHTA and CDR2 FQGNSA. This CDR3 comprises 13 residues. V shed 5 bases and J 7 bases; nucleotides not matched to a gene: 8. CDR3 sequence: CASSLAGVKEQYF. The CDR3 nucleotides read TGTGCCAGCAGCCTGGCGGGAGTGAAAGAGCAGTACTTC.

This clone was recorded once. The chain is built from TRBV20-1 and TRBJ1-3; TRBD1 aligns across 7 bases. Germline V gives CDR1 DFQATT, CDR2 SNEGSKA (reference sequence). The CDR3 length is 14 residues. The V and J ends lost 5 bases and 2 bases, in that order; junction bases with no gene match: 6. CDR3: CSARGTDTGNTIYF. The CDR3 DNA reads as TGCAGTGCTCGTGGGACAGACACTGGAAACACCATATATTTT.

The chain joins TRBV20-1 to TRBJ1-1, with unresolved D. CDR1 is DFQATT and CDR2 is SNEGSKA in the germline V gene (reference sequence). This CDR3 has 11 amino acids. V was shortened by 5 bases and J by 5 bases, with 9 bases between the two germline ends. CDR3 in DNA: TGCAGTGCTTTGGAACGGACTGAAGCTTTCTTT. It translates to CSALERTEAFF.

The chain recombines TRBV19 with TRBJ2-3, with 13 bases aligning to TRBD2. The CDR3 has 17 residues. The junction had 6 bases not matched to a gene; V was cut back by 5 bases and J by 1 base. Germline V gene data show CDR1 as LNHDA and CDR2 as SQIVND (reference sequence). The DNA for the CDR3 is TGTGCCAGTAGTCCAACTAGCGGGAGGGCTGGCACAGATACGCAGTATTTT. Amino acid sequence: CASSPTSGRAGTDTQYF.

V and J are TRBV27 and TRBJ1-1; perhaps TRBD1 as D (5 bases). The CDR3 is 15 residues long. Deletions cut 7 bases from V and 1 base from J, with 16 bases between. CDR1 is MNHEY and CDR2 is SMNVEV in the germline V gene (reference sequence). The CDR3 loop reads CASTLGRGKNTEAFF. In nucleotides, the CDR3 is TGTGCCAGCACCCTGGGGAGGGGTAAGAACACTGAAGCTTTCTTT.

This clone was detected only once. Other nucleotide sequences in the sample specify the same CDR3. This rearrangement joins TRBV14 to TRBJ2-7, with TRBD1 as a possible D gene (6 bases). Germline CDR1 reads SGHDN; CDR2 reads FVKESK. This CDR3 is 13 amino acids long. V was pared by 0 bases and J by 6 bases, with 9 bases between. CDR3 coding DNA: TGTGCCAGCAGCCAAGATCTCAGGGGCGAGCAGTACTTC. Translation: CASSQDLRGEQYF.

The chain links TRBV7-9 to TRBJ2-7; D is possibly TRBD1 (5 bases). V lost 1 base and J lost 0, with 7 bases in between. The CDR3 runs 14 residues. The germline CDR1 and CDR2 sequences are SEHNR and FQNEAQ (reference sequence). CDR3 coding DNA: TGTGCCAGCAGCTTAGACGGACACTCCTACGAGCAGTACTTC. This encodes CASSLDGHSYEQYF.

The chain uses TRBV9 and TRBJ2-1; TRBD2 matches at 10 bases. Losses at the gene ends were 0 bases for V and 1 base for J; bases not matched to a gene: 4. The CDR3 covers 17 residues. The V gene's germline CDR1 is SGDLS and CDR2 YYNGEE. CDR3: CASSVEASGSSYNEQFF. In DNA, the CDR3 is TGTGCCAGCAGCGTAGAGGCTAGCGGGAGTTCCTACAATGAGCAGTTCTTC.

The chain has TRBV15 and TRBJ1-1; TRBD1 is a possible D gene (5 bases). CDR3 length: 16 residues. CDR1 is LNHNV and CDR2 is YYDKDF in the germline V gene (reference sequence). The V and J ends lost 0 bases and 0 bases respectively, with 11 bases between them. CDR3 residues: CATSRDPVGVNTEAFF. The CDR3 nucleotides are TGTGCCACCAGCAGAGATCCGGTGGGGGTGAACACTGAAGCTTTCTTT.

The rearrangement joins TRBV4-2 to TRBJ2-2; D uncertain. This CDR3 has 11 amino acids. Germline V CDR1 and CDR2: LGHNA, YNFKEQ. Trimming left V 1 base short and J 6 bases short, with 0 bases between. This CDR3 reads CASSQAGELFF. Written as DNA, the CDR3 is TGTGCCAGCAGCCAAGCCGGGGAGCTGTTTTTT.

In DNA, the CDR3 is TGTGCCTGGACCAGACTAGCGGGAGGCACAGATACGCAGTATTTT. As protein: CAWTRLAGGTDTQYF. This chain connects TRBV30 to TRBJ2-3, with TRBD2 identical over 12 bases. V was clipped by 4 bases and J by 1 base; unmatched bases: 3. CDR1 and CDR2 (germline): GTSNPN, SVGIG (reference sequence). CDR3 length: 15 amino acids.

This clone appeared a single time. The rearrangement joins TRBV5-4 to TRBJ2-5, with D unresolved. Trimming pared 2 bases from V and 10 bases from J, leaving 12 bases between. The CDR3 sequence is 12 residues long. Germline loops: CDR1 SGHNT, CDR2 YYREEE (reference sequence). In DNA form, the CDR3 reads TGTGCCAGCAGCTTAGGTAGATCCAGCCAGTACTTC. This translates into CASSLGRSSQYF. Using reference TRBV5-4 and TRBJ2-5 for the parts outside the CDR3, the full variable domain is ETGVTQSPTHLIKTRGQQVTLRCSSQSGHNTVSWYQQALGQGPQFIFQYYREEENGRGNFPPRFSGLQFPNYSSELNVNALELDDSALYLCASSLGRSSQYFGPGTRLLVL.

This clone came up once. This chain's CDR3 is CASSPGSGLQRYF. The CDR3 bases are TGTGCCAGCAGCCCGGGGAGCGGCCTTCAGCGGTACTTC. The rearrangement joins TRBV5-6 to TRBJ2-7, with D perhaps matching TRBD2 (5 bases). The V and J ends lost 4 bases and 12 bases respectively, with 20 bases between them. In germline, CDR1 is SGHDT, CDR2 YYEEEE. CDR3 length: 13 amino acids.

The chain combines TRBV11-1 with TRBJ1-2; perhaps TRBD1 as D (6 bases). CDR3 length: 14 amino acids. With 5 bases removed from V and 7 bases from J, the gap between germline ends came to 17 bases. CDR1 and CDR2 from the germline V gene are SGHAT and FQDESV (reference sequence). CDR3 nucleotides: TGTGCCAGCAGCGTCGGACAGCGCGGGGCTGGCTACACCTTC. Its translation is CASSVGQRGAGYTF. The full variable domain, in which reference TRBV11-1 and TRBJ1-2 provide the parts outside the CDR3, is EAEVAQSPRYKITEKSQAVAFWCDPISGHATLYWYRQILGQGPELLVQFQDESVVDDSQLPKDRFSAERLKGVDSTLKIQPAELGDSAMYLCASSVGQRGAGYTFGSGTRLTVV.

This clone was seen a handful of times. The chain carries TRBV9 and TRBJ1-6, with a possible D match to TRBD1 (5 bases). The CDR3 is 15 residues long. Germline CDR1 reads SGDLS; CDR2 reads YYNGEE. Trimming took 0 bases from V and 8 from J, leaving 12 bases between them. The CDR3 sequence is CASSVDEGSYSPLHF. In nucleotides, the CDR3 is TGTGCCAGCAGCGTAGACGAGGGGTCCTATTCACCCCTCCACTTT.

The table lists this clone with a count of one. The chain couples TRBV27 to TRBJ1-1; D possibly corresponds to TRBD1 (5 bases). With 10 bases removed from V and 4 bases from J, the gap between germline ends came to 13 bases. This CDR3 comprises 12 residues. Per germline, CDR1 MNHEY and CDR2 SMNVEV (reference sequence). The CDR3 DNA sequence: TGTGCCACCCGGGGCGGGATCACTGAAGCTTTCTTT. Protein: CATRGGITEAFF.

The V gene is TRBV5-1, the J gene TRBJ2-7; 7 positions match TRBD2. V trimming: 4 bases; J trimming: 6 bases; junction bases outside the gene matches: 7. The CDR3 totals 13 residues. Germline CDR1 is SGHRS and CDR2 is YFSETQ. The CDR3 DNA follows: TGCGCCAGCAGCCCGGGGGGAGCCCCCGAGCAGTACTTC. Encoded protein: CASSPGGAPEQYF.

The chain couples TRBV10-1 to TRBJ2-1; a weak D match, TRBD1 (5 bases). CDR3 length: 13 amino acids. In germline, CDR1 is WNHNN, CDR2 SYGVQD (reference sequence). Deletions cut 5 bases from V and 6 bases from J, with 11 bases between. The DNA of the CDR3 is TGCGCCAGCAGTTCTCTTAGGGGCAATGAGCAGTTCTTC. Translating it yields CASSSLRGNEQFF.

This chain links TRBV10-3 with TRBJ2-5, with 7 bases fitting TRBD2. The J segment lost 2 bases and the V segment lost 6 bases, leaving 6 bases of the junction unmatched. This CDR3 has 14 residues. Germline-derived CDR1 and CDR2 are ENHRY and SYGVKD. The CDR3 DNA follows: TGTGCCATCAGGGCTAGCGGTACACAAGAGACCCAGTACTTC. Translated, it gives CAIRASGTQETQYF.

The chain employs TRBV27 and TRBJ2-1, with D perhaps matching TRBD1 (6 bases). In germline, CDR1 is MNHEY, CDR2 SMNVEV (reference sequence). Trimming cost V 5 bases and J 12 bases, with 17 bases left between them. The CDR3 spans 13 residues. The CDR3 nucleotides are TGTGCCAGCAGTCCTACCTACAGGGATGTGCAGTTCTTC. Encoded protein: CASSPTYRDVQFF.

This chain links TRBV19 with TRBJ2-7, with D perhaps TRBD2 (6 bases). This CDR3 contains 13 residues. Germline loops: CDR1 LNHDA, CDR2 SQIVND (reference sequence). V was pared by 3 bases and J by 4 bases, with 10 bases between. CDR3 residues: CASSMDGSYEQYF. As DNA, the CDR3 is TGTGCCAGTAGTATGGACGGGAGTTACGAGCAGTACTTC.

The J gene is TRBJ2-7, the V gene TRBV4-1; tentative D call: TRBD1 (6 bases). Trimming removed 4 bases at V and 0 bases at J, with 13 bases between. This CDR3 has 15 amino acids. Germline V gene data show CDR1 as MGHRA and CDR2 as YSYEKL. The CDR3 sequence is CASSRGQSSSYEQYF. CDR3 nucleotide sequence: TGCGCCAGCAGCCGGGGGCAGAGCAGCTCCTACGAGCAGTACTTC.

V and J are TRBV7-9 and TRBJ2-5; the match to TRBD2 covers 7 bases. CDR1 is SEHNR and CDR2 is FQNEAQ in the germline V gene (reference sequence). The V gene end was trimmed by 5 bases and the J gene end by 2 bases; junction bases not matched to a gene: 5. This CDR3 is 14 amino acids long. This CDR3 is CASSALAYQETQYF. In DNA, the CDR3 is TGTGCCAGCAGCGCACTAGCGTATCAAGAGACCCAGTACTTC.

The chain uses TRBV12-3 or TRBV12-4 and TRBJ1-2; possibly TRBD1 for D (5 bases). CDR3 length: 13 residues. Trimming shortened V by 6 bases and J by 4 bases, and 12 bases separated the two germline ends. The CDR3 is CASSLGVGYGYTF. CDR3 in DNA: TGTGCCAGCAGCCTAGGGGTCGGCTATGGCTACACCTTC.

The rearrangement joins TRBV7-9 to TRBJ1-4, with TRBD1 matching 11 bases. CDR3 length: 16 amino acids. V gave up 0 bases and J gave up 6 bases; unmatched junction bases: 3. Germline values: CDR1 SEHNR, CDR2 FQNEAQ (reference sequence). CDR3 region: CASSLARTGGHEKLFF. CDR3 DNA sequence: TGTGCCAGCAGCTTAGCTAGGACAGGGGGCCATGAAAAACTGTTTTTT.

CDR3 coding DNA: TGCGCCAGCAGCTTGTACAGCTCTGGAAACACCATATATTTT. It specifies CASSLYSSGNTIYF. The V and J genes are TRBV5-1 and TRBJ1-3; D gene uncertain. The CDR3 runs 14 residues. Germline assignment: CDR1 SGHRS and CDR2 YFSETQ. Trimming pared 1 base from V and 0 bases from J, leaving 5 bases between.

The chain joins TRBV4-2 to TRBJ1-1; 7 positions match TRBD1. After removal of 4 bases from V and 10 bases from J, the junction contained 6 bases not matched to a gene. Germline CDR1 is LGHNA and CDR2 is YNFKEQ. This CDR3 region has 12 residues. The CDR3 reads CASSPRQGRAFF. Written as DNA, the CDR3 is TGTGCCAGCAGCCCCAGACAGGGTCGAGCTTTCTTT.

The chain is built from TRBV10-2 and TRBJ1-2, with no clear D. The CDR3 contains 14 residues. The V gene's germline CDR1 is WSHSY and CDR2 SAAADI. Trimming took 8 bases from V and 3 from J, leaving 16 bases between them. In nucleotides, the CDR3 is TGCGCCAGCGTCGCGGCAACGGGGTACTATGGCTACACCTTC. As protein: CASVAATGYYGYTF.